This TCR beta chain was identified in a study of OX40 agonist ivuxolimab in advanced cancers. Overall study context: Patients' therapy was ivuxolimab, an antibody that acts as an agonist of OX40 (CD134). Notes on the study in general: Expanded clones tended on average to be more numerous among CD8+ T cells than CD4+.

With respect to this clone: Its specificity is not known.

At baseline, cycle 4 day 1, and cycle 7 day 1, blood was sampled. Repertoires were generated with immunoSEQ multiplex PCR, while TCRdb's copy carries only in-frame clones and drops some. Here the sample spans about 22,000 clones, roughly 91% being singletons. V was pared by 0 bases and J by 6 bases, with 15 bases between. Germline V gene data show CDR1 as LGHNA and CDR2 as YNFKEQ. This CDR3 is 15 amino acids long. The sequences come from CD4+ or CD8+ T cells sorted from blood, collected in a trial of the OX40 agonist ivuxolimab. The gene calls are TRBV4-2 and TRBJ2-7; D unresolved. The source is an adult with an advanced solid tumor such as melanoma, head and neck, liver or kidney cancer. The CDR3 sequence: CASSQDPSPPGEQYF. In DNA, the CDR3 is TGTGCCAGCAGCCAAGATCCCTCTCCACCAGGCGAGCAGTACTTC.